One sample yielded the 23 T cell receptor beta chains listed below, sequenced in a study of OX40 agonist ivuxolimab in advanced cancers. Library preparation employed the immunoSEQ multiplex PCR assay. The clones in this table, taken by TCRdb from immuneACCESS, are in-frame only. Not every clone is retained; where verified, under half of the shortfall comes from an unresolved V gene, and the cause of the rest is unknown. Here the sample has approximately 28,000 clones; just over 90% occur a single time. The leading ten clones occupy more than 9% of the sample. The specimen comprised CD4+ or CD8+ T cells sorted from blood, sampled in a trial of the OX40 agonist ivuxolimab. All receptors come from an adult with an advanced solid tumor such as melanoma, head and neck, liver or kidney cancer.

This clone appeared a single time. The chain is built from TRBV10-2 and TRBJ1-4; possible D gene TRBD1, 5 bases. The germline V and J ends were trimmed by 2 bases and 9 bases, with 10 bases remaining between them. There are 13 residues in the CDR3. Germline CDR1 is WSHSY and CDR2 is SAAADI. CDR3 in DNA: TGCGCCAGCAGTGAGACAGCAGGGCAAAAACTGTTTTTT. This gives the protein CASSETAGQKLFF.

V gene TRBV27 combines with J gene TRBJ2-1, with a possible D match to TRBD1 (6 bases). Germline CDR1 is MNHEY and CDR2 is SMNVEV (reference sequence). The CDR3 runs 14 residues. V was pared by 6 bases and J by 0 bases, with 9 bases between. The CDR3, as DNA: TGTGCCAGCAGACCGACAGGCTCCTACAATGAGCAGTTCTTC. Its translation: CASRPTGSYNEQFF.

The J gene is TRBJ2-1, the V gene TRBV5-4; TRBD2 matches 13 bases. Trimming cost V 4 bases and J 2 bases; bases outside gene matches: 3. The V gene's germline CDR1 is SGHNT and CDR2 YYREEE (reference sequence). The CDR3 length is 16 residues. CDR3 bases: TGTGCCAGCAGCCATGGACTAGCGGGGGCCTACAATGAGCAGTTCTTC. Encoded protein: CASSHGLAGAYNEQFF.

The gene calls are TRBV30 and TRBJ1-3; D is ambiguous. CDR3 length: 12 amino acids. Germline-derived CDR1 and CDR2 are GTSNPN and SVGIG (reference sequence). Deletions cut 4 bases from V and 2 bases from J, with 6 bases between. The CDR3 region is CAWTVTGNTIYF. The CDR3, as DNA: TGTGCCTGGACAGTTACTGGAAACACCATATATTTT. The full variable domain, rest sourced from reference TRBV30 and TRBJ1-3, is SQTIHQWPATLVQPVGSPLSLECTVEGTSNPNLYWYRQAAGRGLQLLFYSVGIGQISSEVPQNLSASRPQDRQFILSSKKLLLSDSGFYLCAWTVTGNTIYFGEGSWLTVV.

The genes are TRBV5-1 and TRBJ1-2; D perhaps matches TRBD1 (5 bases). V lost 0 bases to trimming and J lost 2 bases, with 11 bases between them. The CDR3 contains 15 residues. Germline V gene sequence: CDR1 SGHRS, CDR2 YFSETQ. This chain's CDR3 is CASSLGWGLNYGYTF. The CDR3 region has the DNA TGCGCCAGCAGCTTGGGCTGGGGACTGAACTATGGCTACACCTTC. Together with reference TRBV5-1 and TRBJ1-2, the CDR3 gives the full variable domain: KAGVTQTPRYLIKTRGQQVTLSCSPISGHRSVSWYQQTPGQGLQFLFEYFSETQRNKGNFPGRFSGRQFSNSRSEMNVSTLELGDSALYLCASSLGWGLNYGYTFGSGTRLTVV.

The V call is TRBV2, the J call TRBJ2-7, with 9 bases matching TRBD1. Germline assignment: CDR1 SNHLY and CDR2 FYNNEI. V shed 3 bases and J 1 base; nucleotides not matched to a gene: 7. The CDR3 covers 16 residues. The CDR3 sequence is CASSDNAGQGSYEQYF. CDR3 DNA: TGTGCCAGCAGTGATAACGCGGGACAGGGATCCTACGAGCAGTACTTC.

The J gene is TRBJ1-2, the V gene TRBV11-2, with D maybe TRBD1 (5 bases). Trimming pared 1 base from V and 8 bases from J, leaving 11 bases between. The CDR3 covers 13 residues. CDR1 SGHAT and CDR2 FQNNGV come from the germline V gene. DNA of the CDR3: TGTGCCAGCAGCTTAGCACCAAGGGACGGCTACACCTTC. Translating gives CASSLAPRDGYTF.

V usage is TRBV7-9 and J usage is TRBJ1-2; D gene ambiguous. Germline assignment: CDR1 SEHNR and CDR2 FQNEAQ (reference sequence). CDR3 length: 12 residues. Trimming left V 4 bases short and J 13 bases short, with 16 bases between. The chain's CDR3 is CASSSSQDLSTF. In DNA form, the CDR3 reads TGTGCCAGCAGCTCTAGTCAGGACCTATCCACCTTC. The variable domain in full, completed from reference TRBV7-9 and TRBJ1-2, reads DTGVSQNPRHKITKRGQNVTFRCDPISEHNRLYWYRQTLGQGPEFLTYFQNEAQLEKSRLLSDRFSAERPKGSFSTLEIQRTEQGDSAMYLCASSSSQDLSTFGSGTRLTVV.

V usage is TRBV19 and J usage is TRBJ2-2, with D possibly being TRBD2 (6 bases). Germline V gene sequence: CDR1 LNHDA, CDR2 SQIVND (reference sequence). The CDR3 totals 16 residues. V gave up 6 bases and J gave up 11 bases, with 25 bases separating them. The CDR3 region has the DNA TGTGCCAGTAGCCACGGAGGGAGAGGGTTCCTACCCGAGCTGTTTTTT. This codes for CASSHGGRGFLPELFF. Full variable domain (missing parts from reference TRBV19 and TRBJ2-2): DGGITQSPKYLFRKEGQNVTLSCEQNLNHDAMYWYRQDPGQGLRLIYYSQIVNDFQKGDIAEGYSVSREKKESFPLTVTSAQKNPTAFYLCASSHGGRGFLPELFFGEGSRLTVL.

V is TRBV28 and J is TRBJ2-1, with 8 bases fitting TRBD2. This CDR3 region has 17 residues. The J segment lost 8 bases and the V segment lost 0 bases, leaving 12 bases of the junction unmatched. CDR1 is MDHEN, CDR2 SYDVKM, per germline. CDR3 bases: TGTGCCAGCAGTTTATGGGAAAAGATCGGGAGGGCCGATGAGCAGTTCTTC. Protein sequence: CASSLWEKIGRADEQFF.

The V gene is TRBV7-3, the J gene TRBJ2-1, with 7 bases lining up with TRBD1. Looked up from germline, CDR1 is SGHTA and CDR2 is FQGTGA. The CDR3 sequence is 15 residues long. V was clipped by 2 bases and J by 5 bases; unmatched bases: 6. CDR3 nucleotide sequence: TGTGCCAGCAGCTTAGTTGAGGGGGCGGACAATGAGCAGTTCTTC. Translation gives CASSLVEGADNEQFF.

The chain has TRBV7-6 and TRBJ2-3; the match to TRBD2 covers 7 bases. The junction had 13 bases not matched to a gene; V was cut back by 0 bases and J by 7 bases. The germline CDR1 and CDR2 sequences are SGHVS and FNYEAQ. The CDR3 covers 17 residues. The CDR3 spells CASSLASRGRGGNTQYF. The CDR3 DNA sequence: TGTGCCAGCAGCTTAGCGTCGCGGGGGAGAGGTGGTAATACGCAGTATTTT.

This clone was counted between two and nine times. The CDR3, as DNA: TGCGCCAGCAGCCAGCTGTATAGCGGGGGGGCCGCGGAGACCCAGTACTTC. Amino acids: CASSQLYSGGAAETQYF. The chain combines TRBV4-1 with TRBJ2-5, with 11 nucleotides matching TRBD2. The ends lost 3 bases at V and 5 bases at J; junction bases unmatched: 11. Germline CDR1 and CDR2: MGHRA and YSYEKL. The CDR3 is 17 amino acids.

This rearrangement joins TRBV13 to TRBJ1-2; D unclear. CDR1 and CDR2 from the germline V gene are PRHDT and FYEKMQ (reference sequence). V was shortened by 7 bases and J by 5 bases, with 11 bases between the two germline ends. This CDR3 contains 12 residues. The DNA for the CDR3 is TGTGCCAGCAAGAGATCGCCATATGGCTACACCTTC. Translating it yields CASKRSPYGYTF. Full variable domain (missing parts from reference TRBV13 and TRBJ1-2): AAGVIQSPRHLIKEKRETATLKCYPIPRHDTVYWYQQGPGQDPQFLISFYEKMQSDKGSIPDRFSAQQFSDYHSELNMSSLELGDSALYFCASKRSPYGYTFGSGTRLTVV.

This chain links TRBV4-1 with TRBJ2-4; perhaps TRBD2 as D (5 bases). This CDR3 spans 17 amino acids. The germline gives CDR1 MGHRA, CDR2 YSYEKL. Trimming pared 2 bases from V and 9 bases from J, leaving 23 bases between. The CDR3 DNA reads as TGCGCCAGCAGCCAATTTAAGGGAGTGGGTAAAAACGGCATTCAGTACTTC. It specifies CASSQFKGVGKNGIQYF.

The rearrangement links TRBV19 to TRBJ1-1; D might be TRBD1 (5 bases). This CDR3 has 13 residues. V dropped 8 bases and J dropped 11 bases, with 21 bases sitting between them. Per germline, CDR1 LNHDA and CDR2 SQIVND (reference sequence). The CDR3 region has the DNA TGTGCCAGTGAAACAAAGGGGAGAGTGGCGGCTTTCTTT. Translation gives CASETKGRVAAFF.

CDR3 in DNA: TGTGCCAGCAGCTTAGACAGCTCCTACGAGCAGTACTTC. Translating it yields CASSLDSSYEQYF. V usage is TRBV7-9 and J usage is TRBJ2-7, with D unclear. Germline CDR1 reads SEHNR; CDR2 reads FQNEAQ (reference sequence). CDR3 length equals 13 residues. V was trimmed by 1 base and J by 0 bases, leaving 4 bases between them.

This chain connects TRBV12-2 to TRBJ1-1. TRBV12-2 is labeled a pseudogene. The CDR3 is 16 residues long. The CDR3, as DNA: TGTGCAAGTCGCTTAGGGGCAGGTGTGGAGCAGGAAGAAGCTTTCTTT. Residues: CASRLGAGVEQEEAFF.

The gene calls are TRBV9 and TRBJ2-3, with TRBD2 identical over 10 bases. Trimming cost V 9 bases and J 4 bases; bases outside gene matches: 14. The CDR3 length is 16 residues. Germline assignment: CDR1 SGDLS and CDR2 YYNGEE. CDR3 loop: CATSATERGGADTQYF. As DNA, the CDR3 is TGTGCCACCTCTGCGACAGAGCGGGGGGGTGCAGATACGCAGTATTTT.

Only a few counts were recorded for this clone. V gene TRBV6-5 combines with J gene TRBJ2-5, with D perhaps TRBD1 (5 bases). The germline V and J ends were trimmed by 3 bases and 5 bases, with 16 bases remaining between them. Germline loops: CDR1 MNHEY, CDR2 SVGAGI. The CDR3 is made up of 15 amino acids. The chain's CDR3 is CASSYESRAVETQYF. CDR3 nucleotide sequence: TGTGCCAGCAGTTATGAGTCCAGGGCGGTCGAGACCCAGTACTTC.

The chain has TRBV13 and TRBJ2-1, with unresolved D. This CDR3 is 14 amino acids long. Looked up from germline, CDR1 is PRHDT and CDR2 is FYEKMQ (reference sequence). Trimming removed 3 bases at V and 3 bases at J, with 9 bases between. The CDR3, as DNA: TGTGCCAGCAGCTTGATTGGGGACTACAATGAGCAGTTCTTC. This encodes CASSLIGDYNEQFF.

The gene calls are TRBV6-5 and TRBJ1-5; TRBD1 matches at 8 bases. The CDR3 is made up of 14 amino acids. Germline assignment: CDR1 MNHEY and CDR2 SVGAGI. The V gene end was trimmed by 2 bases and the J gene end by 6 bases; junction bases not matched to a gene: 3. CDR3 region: CASSYRTGFQPQHF. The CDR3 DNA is TGTGCCAGCAGTTACCGGACAGGGTTTCAGCCCCAGCATTTT.

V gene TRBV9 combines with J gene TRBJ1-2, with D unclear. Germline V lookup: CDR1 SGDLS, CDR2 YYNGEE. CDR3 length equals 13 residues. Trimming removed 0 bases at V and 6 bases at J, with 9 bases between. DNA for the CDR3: TGTGCCAGCAGCGTAGCCTCGGGTCATGGCTACACCTTC. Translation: CASSVASGHGYTF. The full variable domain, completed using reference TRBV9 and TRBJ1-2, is DSGVTQTPKHLITATGQRVTLRCSPRSGDLSVYWYQQSLDQGLQFLIQYYNGEERAKGNILERFSAQQFPDLHSELNLSSLELGDSALYFCASSVASGHGYTFGSGTRLTVV.